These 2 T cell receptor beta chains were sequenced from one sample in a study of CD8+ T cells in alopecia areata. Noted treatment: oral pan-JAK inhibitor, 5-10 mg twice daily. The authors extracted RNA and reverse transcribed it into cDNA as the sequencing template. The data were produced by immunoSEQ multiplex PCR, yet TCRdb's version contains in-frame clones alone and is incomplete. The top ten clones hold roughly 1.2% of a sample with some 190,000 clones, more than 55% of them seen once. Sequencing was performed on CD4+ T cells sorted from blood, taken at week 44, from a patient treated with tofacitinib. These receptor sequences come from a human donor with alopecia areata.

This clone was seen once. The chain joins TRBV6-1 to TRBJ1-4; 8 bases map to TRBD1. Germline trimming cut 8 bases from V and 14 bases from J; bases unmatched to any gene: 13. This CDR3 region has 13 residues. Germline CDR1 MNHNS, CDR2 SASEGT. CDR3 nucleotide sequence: TGTGCCAGCCTACAGGGGGTTCCTCTGTTTCTGTTTTTT. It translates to CASLQGVPLFLFF.

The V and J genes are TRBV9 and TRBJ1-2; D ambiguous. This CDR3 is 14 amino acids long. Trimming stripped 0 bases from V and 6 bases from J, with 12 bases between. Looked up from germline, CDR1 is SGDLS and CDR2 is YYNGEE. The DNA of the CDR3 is TGTGCCAGCAGCGTAGGCGTTACTTTGGATGGCTACACCTTC. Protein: CASSVGVTLDGYTF. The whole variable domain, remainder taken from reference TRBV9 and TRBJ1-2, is DSGVTQTPKHLITATGQRVTLRCSPRSGDLSVYWYQQSLDQGLQFLIQYYNGEERAKGNILERFSAQQFPDLHSELNLSSLELGDSALYFCASSVGVTLDGYTFGSGTRLTVV.